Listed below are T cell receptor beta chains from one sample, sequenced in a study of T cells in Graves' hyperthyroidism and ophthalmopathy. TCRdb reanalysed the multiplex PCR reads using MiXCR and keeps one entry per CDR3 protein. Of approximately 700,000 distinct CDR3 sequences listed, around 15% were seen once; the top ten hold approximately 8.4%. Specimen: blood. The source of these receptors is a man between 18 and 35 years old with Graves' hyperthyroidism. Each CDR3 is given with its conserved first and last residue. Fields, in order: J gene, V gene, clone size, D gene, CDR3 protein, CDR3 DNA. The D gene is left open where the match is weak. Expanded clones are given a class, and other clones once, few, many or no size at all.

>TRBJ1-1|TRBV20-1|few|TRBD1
CSAPRGQGGPAFF
TGCAGTGCCCCTCGGGGGCAGGGGGGCCCGGCTTTCTTT
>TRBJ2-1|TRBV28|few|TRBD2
CASNPKGLAGVYEQFF
TGTGCCAGCAATCCAAAGGGACTAGCGGGAGTTTATGAGCAGTTCTTC
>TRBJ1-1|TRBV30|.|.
CAWRNILQAEAFF
TGTGCCTGGAGAAACATTTTACAGGCTGAAGCTTTCTTT
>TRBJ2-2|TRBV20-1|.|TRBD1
CSARDGRGPGQVTGELFF
TGCAGTGCTAGAGATGGAAGAGGACCGGGACAGGTCACCGGGGAGCTGTTTTTT
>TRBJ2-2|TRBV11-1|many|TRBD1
CASSLTGGTGELFF
TGTGCCAGCAGCCTGACAGGGGGGACCGGGGAGCTGTTTTTT
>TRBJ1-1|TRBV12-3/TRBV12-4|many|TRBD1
CASKGTVGTEAFF
TGTGCCAGCAAGGGGACAGTGGGAACTGAAGCTTTCTTT
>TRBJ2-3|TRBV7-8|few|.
CASSFRQASTDTQYF
TGTGCCAGCAGCTTTCGGCAGGCTAGCACAGATACGCAGTATTTT
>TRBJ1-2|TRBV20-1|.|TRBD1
CSARMTGGNYGYTF
TGCAGTGCTAGAATGACAGGGGGGAACTATGGCTACACCTTC
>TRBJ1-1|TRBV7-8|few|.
CASSLGVEAFF
TGTGCCAGCAGCTTAGGGGTGGAAGCTTTCTTT
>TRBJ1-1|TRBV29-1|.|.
CSVIGGNTEAFF
TGCAGCGTTATTGGTGGGAACACTGAAGCTTTCTTT
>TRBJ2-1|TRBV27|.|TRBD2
CASSLLWVAGFYNEQFF
TGTGCCAGCAGTCTCCTCTGGGTAGCGGGATTCTACAATGAGCAGTTCTTC
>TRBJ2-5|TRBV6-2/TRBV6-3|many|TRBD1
CASSTGQGALLAKETQYF
TGTGCCAGCAGTACCGGACAGGGGGCGCTTCTAGCGAAAGAGACCCAGTACTTC
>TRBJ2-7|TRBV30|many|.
CAWTRRQISYEQYF
TGTGCCTGGACCCGCCGGCAAATCTCCTACGAGCAGTACTTC
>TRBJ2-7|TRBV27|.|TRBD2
CASRGPGLAGGYEQYF
TGTGCCAGCCGCGGCCCGGGACTAGCGGGAGGTTACGAGCAGTACTTC
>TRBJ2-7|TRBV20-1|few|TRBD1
CSAGDAGTAASEQYF
TGCAGTGCCGGAGATGCCGGGACAGCGGCCTCCGAGCAGTACTTC
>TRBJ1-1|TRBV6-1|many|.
CASKVNTEAFF
TGTGCCAGCAAGGTAAACACTGAAGCTTTCTTT
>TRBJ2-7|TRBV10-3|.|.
CAISESMAGRGYEQYF
TGTGCCATCAGTGAGTCGATGGCGGGACGGGGCTACGAGCAGTACTTC
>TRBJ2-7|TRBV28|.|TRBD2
CASSFLTSGAYEQYF
TGTGCCAGCAGTTTCCTGACTAGCGGCGCCTACGAGCAGTACTTC
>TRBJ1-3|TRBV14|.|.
CASSQETGRGTIYF
TGTGCCAGCAGCCAAGAGACGGGGCGCGGCACCATATATTTT
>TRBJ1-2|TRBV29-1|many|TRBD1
CSVGQGASVNYGYTF
TGCAGCGTTGGACAGGGGGCTTCCGTAAACTATGGCTACACCTTC
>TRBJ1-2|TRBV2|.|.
CASSEGWQGYYGYTF
TGTGCCAGCAGTGAAGGTTGGCAGGGGTACTATGGCTACACCTTC
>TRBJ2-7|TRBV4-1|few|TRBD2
CASSQGTSGRPYEQYF
TGCGCCAGCAGCCAAGGGACTAGCGGGAGACCCTACGAGCAGTACTTC
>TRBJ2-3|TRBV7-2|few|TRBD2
CASSLAGATLDTQYF
TGTGCCAGCAGCCTAGCGGGAGCCACCCTAGATACGCAGTATTTT
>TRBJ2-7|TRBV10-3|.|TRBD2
CAITGASGSPTYEQYF
TGTGCCATCACGGGGGCTAGCGGGAGCCCTACCTACGAGCAGTACTTC
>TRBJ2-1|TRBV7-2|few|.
CASSLEGLARNEQFF
TGTGCCAGCAGCTTAGAAGGTCTCGCCAGGAATGAGCAGTTCTTC
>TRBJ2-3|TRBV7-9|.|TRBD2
CASSLPTAIAGSGSTDTQYF
TGTGCCAGCAGCTTACCCACCGCGATAGCGGGATCCGGAAGTACAGATACGCAGTATTTT
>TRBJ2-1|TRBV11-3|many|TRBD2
CASSLTWTSGAHNEQFF
TGTGCCAGCAGCTTAACCTGGACTAGCGGAGCCCACAATGAGCAGTTCTTC
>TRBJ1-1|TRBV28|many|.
CASSSRDSRGDTEAFF
TGTGCCAGCAGTTCCAGGGATTCGCGGGGGGACACTGAAGCTTTCTTT
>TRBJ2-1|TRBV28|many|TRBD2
CASRMPGLAVNEQFF
TGTGCCAGCAGGATGCCGGGACTAGCGGTCAATGAGCAGTTCTTC
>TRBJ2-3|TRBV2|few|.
CASSLWTEDTQYF
TGTGCCAGCAGTTTATGGACTGAAGATACGCAGTATTTT
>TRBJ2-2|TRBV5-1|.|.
CASSPWGGGNTGELFF
TGCGCCAGCAGCCCCTGGGGGGGCGGGAACACCGGGGAGCTGTTTTTT
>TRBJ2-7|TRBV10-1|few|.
CASSRESGFGNEQYF
TGCGCCAGCAGCCGAGAGTCGGGATTCGGGAACGAGCAGTACTTC
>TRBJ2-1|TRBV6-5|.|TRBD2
CASSYRSPGLAGYEQFF
TGTGCCAGCAGTTACCGTTCACCGGGACTAGCGGGATATGAGCAGTTCTTC
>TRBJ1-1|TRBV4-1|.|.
CASSQVTGSEAFF
TGCGCCAGCAGCCAAGTCACAGGGAGTGAAGCTTTCTTT
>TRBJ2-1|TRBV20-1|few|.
CSAKPLRASYNEQFF
TGCAGTGCTAAACCCCTCCGGGCTTCCTACAATGAGCAGTTCTTC
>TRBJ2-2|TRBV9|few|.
CASSVEAGVTGELFF
TGTGCCAGCAGCGTAGAAGCAGGGGTTACCGGGGAGCTGTTTTTT
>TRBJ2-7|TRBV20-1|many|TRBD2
CSARDILAGSYEQYF
TGCAGTGCTAGAGATATACTAGCGGGGTCCTACGAGCAGTACTTC
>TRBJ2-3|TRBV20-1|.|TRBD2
CSAKTSGTDTQYF
TGCAGTGCCAAAACTAGCGGGACAGATACGCAGTATTTT
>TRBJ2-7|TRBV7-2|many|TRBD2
CASSLEGTSGSYEQYF
TGTGCCAGCAGCTTAGAGGGGACTAGCGGCTCCTACGAGCAGTACTTC
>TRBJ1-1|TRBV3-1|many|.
CASSQGVSTEAFF
TGTGCCAGCAGCCAGGGAGTTAGCACTGAAGCTTTCTTT
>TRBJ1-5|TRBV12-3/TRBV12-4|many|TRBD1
CASGEGDRLFYSNQPQHF
TGTGCCAGTGGAGAGGGGGACAGGTTATTCTATAGCAATCAGCCCCAGCATTTT
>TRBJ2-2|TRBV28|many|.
CASSSALRGRDTGELFF
TGTGCCAGCAGCTCGGCCCTGCGGGGAAGGGACACCGGGGAGCTGTTTTTT
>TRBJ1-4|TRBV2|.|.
CAGATGFNEKLFF
TGTGCCGGGGCGACAGGATTTAATGAAAAACTGTTTTTT
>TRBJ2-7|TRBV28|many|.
CASNNGPISSYEQYF
TGTGCCAGCAATAACGGACCTATAAGCTCCTACGAGCAGTACTTC
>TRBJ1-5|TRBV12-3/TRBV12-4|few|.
CASSSFRGGPGARHF
TGTGCCAGCAGTTCCTTCAGGGGAGGCCCGGGAGCCCGGCATTTT
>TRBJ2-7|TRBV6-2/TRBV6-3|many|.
CASSFEGGGSEQYF
TGTGCCAGCAGTTTCGAGGGGGGGGGATCGGAGCAGTACTTC
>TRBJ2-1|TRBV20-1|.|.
CSASKGADIQFF
TGCAGTGCTAGTAAGGGAGCCGACATCCAGTTCTTC
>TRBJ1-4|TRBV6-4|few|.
CARQATNEKLFF
TGTGCCAGACAGGCAACTAATGAAAAACTGTTTTTT
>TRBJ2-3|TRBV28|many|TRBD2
CASSSSGISYEDTQYF
TGTGCCAGCAGTTCTAGCGGGATTAGCTATGAAGATACGCAGTATTTT
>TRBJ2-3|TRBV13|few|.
CASSLMGLGDTQYF
TGTGCCAGCAGCTTAATGGGGCTCGGAGATACGCAGTATTTT
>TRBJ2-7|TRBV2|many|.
CASSEEYEQYF
TGTGCCAGCAGTGAGGAGTACGAGCAGTACTTC
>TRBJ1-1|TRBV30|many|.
CAWSERPRGRTEAFF
TGTGCCTGGAGCGAGAGGCCCCGGGGTCGCACTGAAGCTTTCTTT
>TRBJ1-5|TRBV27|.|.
CASSLYSFNQPQHF
TGTGCCAGCAGTTTGTACAGCTTTAATCAGCCCCAGCATTTT
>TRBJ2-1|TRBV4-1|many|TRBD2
CASSQAAGGHNEQFF
TGCGCCAGCAGCCAAGCAGCGGGAGGCCACAATGAGCAGTTCTTC